This TCR beta chain was captured by sequencing in a study of cytomegalovirus exposure and HLA in healthy donors. Germline lookup yields CDR1 SGHDN and CDR2 FVKESK. V shed 4 bases and J 7 bases; nucleotides not matched to a gene: 20. The CDR3 has 18 residues. The study ran its PCR with 60 Vbeta and 13 Jbeta primers. The data were produced by immunoSEQ multiplex PCR, yet TCRdb's version contains in-frame clones alone and is incomplete. The sample lists about 130,000 clones; about three quarters were seen once. The specimen was PBMCs. The origin of this receptor is a male donor in good health and CMV-seronegative. J is TRBJ2-3 and V is TRBV14; 7 positions agree with TRBD2. In DNA form, the CDR3 reads TGTGCCAGCAGCCCCACCCGGGGGGTCGAGCCCTCCAGGTATACGCAGTATTTT. This gives the protein CASSPTRGVEPSRYTQYF.